A single TCR beta chain is shown here with its context. This record belongs to a study of T cell responses to AZD1222 COVID-19 vaccine. The CDR3 has 15 amino acids. The J segment lost 4 bases and the V segment lost 2 bases, leaving 7 bases of the junction unmatched. Germline V gene data show CDR1 as SNHLY and CDR2 as FYNNEI. Pooling covered second doses at about 4 or about 12 weeks. Produced via immunoSEQ multiplex PCR; TCRdb's table is partial and in-frame only. Here the sample spans fewer than 100,000 clones, roughly 90% being singletons. Sample: peripheral blood, taken 28 days after the second AZD1222 dose. This sequence was found in an adult who received the AZD1222 COVID-19 vaccine. The V call is TRBV2, the J call TRBJ2-7; TRBD2 matches 8 bases. CDR3 residues: CASSEPAGGIYEQYF. In DNA form, the CDR3 reads TGTGCCAGCAGTGAACCGGCGGGAGGAATTTACGAGCAGTACTTC.